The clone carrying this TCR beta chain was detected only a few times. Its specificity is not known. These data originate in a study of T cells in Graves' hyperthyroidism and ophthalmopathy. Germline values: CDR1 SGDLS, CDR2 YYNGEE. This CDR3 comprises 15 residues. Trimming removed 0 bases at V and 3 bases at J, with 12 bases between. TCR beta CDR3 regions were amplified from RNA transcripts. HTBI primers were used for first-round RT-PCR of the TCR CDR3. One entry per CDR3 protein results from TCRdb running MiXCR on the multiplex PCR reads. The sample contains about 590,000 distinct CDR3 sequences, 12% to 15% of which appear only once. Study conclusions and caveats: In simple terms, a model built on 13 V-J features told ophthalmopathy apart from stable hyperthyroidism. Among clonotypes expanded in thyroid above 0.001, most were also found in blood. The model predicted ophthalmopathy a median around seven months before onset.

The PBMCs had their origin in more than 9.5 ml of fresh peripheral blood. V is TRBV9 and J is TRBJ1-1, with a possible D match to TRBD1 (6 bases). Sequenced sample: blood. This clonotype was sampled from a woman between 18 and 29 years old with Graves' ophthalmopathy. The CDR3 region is CASSVGQGLDTEAFF. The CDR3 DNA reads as TGTGCCAGCAGCGTAGGTCAGGGGTTGGACACTGAAGCTTTCTTT.